The rows below give T cell receptor beta chains drawn from one sample of a study of cytomegalovirus exposure and HLA in healthy donors. Measured with immunoSEQ multiplex PCR; TCRdb has only the in-frame clones, and not every one. The sample has around 200,000 clones; around 83% are singletons. The sequenced material came from PBMCs. The receptors shown here come from a man between 45 and 60 years old in good health and CMV-seronegative. The CDR3 runs from the conserved cysteine through the conserved F or W. Each record gives: CDR3 length, clone size, D gene, J gene, V gene, CDR3 protein, CDR3 DNA. D genes are given only for firm matches. Expanded clones are given a class, and other clones once, few, many or no size at all.

14	.	TRBD1	TRBJ1-1	TRBV11-3	CASSQTGTGVEAFF	TGTGCCAGCAGCCAAACCGGGACAGGGGTGGAAGCTTTCTTT
15	.	.	TRBJ1-2	TRBV15	CATSRDTGLPDGYTF	TGTGCCACCAGCAGAGATACGGGTCTTCCGGATGGCTACACCTTC
15	.	TRBD2	TRBJ2-5	TRBV7-9	CASSLGGIGQETQYF	TGTGCCAGCAGCTTGGGGGGGATTGGCCAAGAGACCCAGTACTTC
11	.	.	TRBJ2-7	TRBV29-1	CSVEQTYEQYF	TGCAGCGTTGAACAGACCTACGAGCAGTACTTC
16	once	.	TRBJ1-2	TRBV4-3	CASSQDRGWGQGGYTF	TGCGCCAGCAGCCAAGATAGGGGATGGGGTCAGGGTGGCTACACCTTC
16	.	.	TRBJ1-3	TRBV6-5	CASSYSRGVSGNTIYF	TGTGCCAGCAGTTACTCGCGGGGGGTCTCTGGAAACACCATATATTTT
17	once	.	TRBJ1-6	TRBV7-9	CASSRGRGSSYNSPLHF	TGTGCCAGCAGTAGAGGAAGGGGAAGCTCCTATAATTCACCCCTCCACTTT
15	.	TRBD2	TRBJ2-7	TRBV18	CASSPATSGSYEQYF	TGTGCCAGCTCACCCGCGACTAGCGGGAGTTACGAGCAGTACTTC
17	.	.	TRBJ1-3	TRBV11-1	CASSLTPVGVGGNTIYF	TGTGCCAGCAGCTTAACCCCCGTCGGGGTTGGCGGAAACACCATATATTTT
16	.	TRBD1	TRBJ2-1	TRBV4-1	CASSQDSWTGDDEQFF	TGCGCCAGCAGCCAAGATAGTTGGACAGGGGACGATGAGCAGTTCTTC
14	.	TRBD1	TRBJ2-7	TRBV2	CASRDREMGYEQYF	TGTGCCAGCAGGGACAGGGAAATGGGATACGAGCAGTACTTC
16	.	.	TRBJ1-4	TRBV6-6	CASSQTGTPTNEKLFF	TGTGCCAGCAGCCAGACTGGGACACCAACTAATGAAAAACTGTTTTTT
15	once	TRBD2	TRBJ2-1	TRBV11-2	CASSFTSGSTGEQFF	TGTGCCAGCAGCTTCACTAGCGGGAGCACGGGTGAGCAGTTCTTC
16	.	.	TRBJ1-1	TRBV18	CASSPDRSGVNTEAFF	TGTGCCAGCTCACCCGACAGGTCAGGAGTGAACACTGAAGCTTTCTTT
14	.	.	TRBJ1-2	TRBV27	CASSFRSNNYGYTF	TGTGCCAGCAGTTTCCGAAGCAATAACTATGGCTACACCTTC
15	.	TRBD2	TRBJ2-7	TRBV11-2	CASSSGLAGSYEQYF	TGTGCCAGCAGCTCGGGACTAGCGGGCTCCTACGAGCAGTACTTC
12	.	.	TRBJ1-3	TRBV7-2	CASSSGANTIYF	TGTGCCAGCAGCTCCGGAGCAAACACCATATATTTT
16	.	.	TRBJ2-3	TRBV15	CATSEIGSISTDTQYF	TGTGCCACCAGCGAAATAGGGAGTATCTCGACAGATACGCAGTATTTT
13	.	TRBD2	TRBJ2-1	TRBV7-2	CASSLGGGREQFF	TGTGCCAGCAGCTTAGGGGGGGGTCGTGAGCAGTTCTTC
13	.	TRBD1	TRBJ1-1	TRBV6-5	CASIPGTGSEAFF	TGTGCCAGCATCCCCGGGACAGGGTCTGAAGCTTTCTTT
14	.	.	TRBJ1-2	TRBV7-2	CASSPMTRNYGYTF	TGTGCCAGCAGCCCGATGACACGTAACTATGGCTACACCTTC
16	.	TRBD1	TRBJ2-6	TRBV27	CASSPLQGSGANVLTF	TGTGCCAGCAGTCCCCTACAGGGGTCTGGGGCCAACGTCCTGACTTTC
15	.	TRBD1	TRBJ2-3	TRBV29-1	CSFQYDRESTDTQYF	TGCAGCTTCCAATACGACAGGGAAAGCACAGATACGCAGTATTTT
14	.	.	TRBJ1-3	TRBV7-2	CASSLESAGNTIYF	TGTGCCAGCAGCTTAGAGTCGGCTGGAAACACCATATATTTT
16	.	TRBD1	TRBJ1-3	TRBV7-9	CSSSPGTGGFGNTIYF	TGTTCCAGCAGTCCTGGGACAGGGGGTTTCGGAAACACCATATATTTT
15	.	TRBD2	TRBJ2-7	TRBV28	CASTPPGLALNEQYF	TGTGCCAGCACCCCCCCCGGACTAGCGTTGAACGAGCAGTACTTC
14	few	TRBD1	TRBJ1-2	TRBV6-5	CASRGTGQNYGYTF	TGTGCCAGCAGGGGGACAGGGCAAAACTATGGCTACACCTTC
13	.	.	TRBJ2-5	TRBV5-1	CASSIGGVQTQYF	TGCGCCAGCAGCATAGGGGGGGTCCAGACCCAGTACTTC
15	.	.	TRBJ2-2	TRBV6-6	CASSYSGLNTGELFF	TGTGCCAGCAGTTACTCCGGACTCAACACCGGGGAGCTGTTTTTT
14	.	.	TRBJ1-6	TRBV7-9	CASSLLETGTPLHF	TGTGCCAGCAGCTTACTTGAGACTGGTACACCCCTCCACTTT
15	.	.	TRBJ1-2	TRBV4-3	CASSQDPLMSYGYTF	TGCGCCAGCAGCCAAGACCCCCTCATGAGCTATGGCTACACCTTC
14	.	.	TRBJ1-2	TRBV25-1	CASIGGWGSVGYTF	TGTGCCAGCATCGGGGGTTGGGGTTCAGTTGGCTACACCTTC
13	.	TRBD1	TRBJ1-1	TRBV10-3	CAITEGQSTEAFF	TGTGCCATCACCGAGGGACAGAGCACTGAAGCTTTCTTT
17	.	.	TRBJ2-4	TRBV2	CASSSSGAGVAKNIQYF	TGTGCCAGCAGTAGCTCCGGGGCAGGGGTAGCCAAAAACATTCAGTACTTC
14	.	.	TRBJ2-7	TRBV28	CASRPGVGHYEQYF	TGTGCCAGCCGTCCAGGGGTGGGTCACTACGAGCAGTACTTC
14	.	TRBD1	TRBJ2-1	TRBV19	CASSIRQGTNEQFF	TGTGCCAGTAGTATCCGACAGGGGACCAATGAGCAGTTCTTC
15	few	TRBD1	TRBJ2-7	TRBV5-5	CASSLTGTGTHEQYF	TGTGCCAGCAGCCTCACCGGGACAGGGACCCACGAGCAGTACTTC
14	once	TRBD1	TRBJ2-7	TRBV10-3	CAISEWTGDYEQYF	TGTGCCATCAGTGAATGGACAGGGGACTACGAGCAGTACTTC
18	.	TRBD1	TRBJ2-3	TRBV7-3	CASSLRGTGGSSTDTQYF	TGTGCCAGCAGCTTAAGAGGGACAGGGGGCAGTAGCACAGATACGCAGTATTTT
14	.	.	TRBJ2-2	TRBV2	CASSEDRVTGELFF	TGTGCCAGCAGTGAAGACAGGGTCACCGGGGAGCTGTTTTTT
13	few	.	TRBJ2-7	TRBV5-5	CASRQTLTYEQYF	TGTGCCAGCAGACAAACCCTCACCTACGAGCAGTACTTC
13	.	.	TRBJ2-3	TRBV5-1	CASSRQSTDTQYF	TGCGCCAGCAGCCGACAGTCCACAGATACGCAGTATTTT
11	.	.	TRBJ1-6	TRBV2	CASSVSSPLHF	TGTGCCAGCAGTGTGAGTTCACCCCTCCACTTT
15	.	.	TRBJ2-7	TRBV28	CASSFIQGHSYEQYF	TGTGCCAGCAGTTTCATCCAGGGGCACTCCTACGAGCAGTACTTC
13	.	.	TRBJ2-5	TRBV7-7	CASSLAIPETQYF	TGTGCTAGCAGCTTAGCAATCCCGGAGACCCAGTACTTC